This TCR beta chain was sequenced for a study of T cells in Graves' hyperthyroidism and ophthalmopathy. With a duration under 2 months, the hyperthyroidism was newly diagnosed in patients aged 18 to 65. Patients with uncontrolled infections, other autoimmune diseases, pregnancy or lactation were excluded. TCR beta CDR3 regions were amplified from RNA transcripts. The TCR CDR3 was amplified in a first-round RT-PCR using the HTBI primer set. From the multiplex PCR reads, TCRdb called clonotypes with MiXCR, one entry per CDR3 protein. The table lists about 580,000 distinct CDR3 sequences, about 45% of them singletons. This clonotype was recorded at least ten times. Its antigen is unknown. Study conclusions and caveats: The model anticipated ophthalmopathy a median approximately 6.6 months pre-onset. Peripheral blood also featured most of the thyroid clonotypes expanded above 0.001.

Trimming removed 5 bases from V and 5 bases from J; junction bases left unmatched: 23. The CDR3 loop spans 21 amino acids. Germline V gene data show CDR1 as SEHNR and CDR2 as FQNEAQ (reference sequence). Input material: peripheral blood or thyroid tissue (not recorded which). The chain has TRBV7-9 and TRBJ1-3, with 11 bases aligning to TRBD1. The receptor's source is a woman between 18 and 29 years old with Graves' hyperthyroidism. The CDR3 DNA sequence: TGTGCCAGCAGCCCCTCCTACGACGGGACAGGGGGGAGTATTTCTAGAAACACCATATATTTT. Amino acids: CASSPSYDGTGGSISRNTIYF.